This T cell receptor beta chain came from a study of blood T cell repertoires in COVID-19. The data were produced by immunoSEQ multiplex PCR, yet TCRdb's version contains in-frame clones alone and is incomplete. The sample lists 40,000 to 45,000 clones, roughly 89% seen once, with 3% to 5% in the top ten. The CDR3 consists of 15 residues. CDR1 is LNHDA and CDR2 is SQIVND in the germline V gene (reference sequence). V was pared by 4 bases and J by 2 bases, with 11 bases between. Sequencing input: peripheral blood. This chain joins TRBV19 and TRBJ1-4; tentatively, D is TRBD1 (6 bases). The receptor's source is a man aged 40-50 years with COVID-19, enrolled during active disease. The CDR3 here is CASSKQGTTNEKLFF. The DNA for the CDR3 is TGTGCCAGTAGTAAACAGGGAACCACTAATGAAAAACTGTTTTTT.